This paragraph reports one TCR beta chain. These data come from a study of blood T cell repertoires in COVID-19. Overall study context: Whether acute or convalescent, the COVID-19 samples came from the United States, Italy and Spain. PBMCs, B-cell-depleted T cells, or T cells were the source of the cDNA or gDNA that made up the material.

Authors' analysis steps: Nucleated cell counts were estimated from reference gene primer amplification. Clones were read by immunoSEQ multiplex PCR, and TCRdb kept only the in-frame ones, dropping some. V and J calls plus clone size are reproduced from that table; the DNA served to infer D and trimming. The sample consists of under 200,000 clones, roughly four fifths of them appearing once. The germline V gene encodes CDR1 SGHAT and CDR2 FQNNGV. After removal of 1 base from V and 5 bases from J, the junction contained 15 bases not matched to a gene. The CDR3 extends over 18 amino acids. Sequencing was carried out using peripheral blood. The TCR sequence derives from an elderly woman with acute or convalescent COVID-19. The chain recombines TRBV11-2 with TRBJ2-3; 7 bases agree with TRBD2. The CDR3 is CASSLVLAGPPGGDTQYF. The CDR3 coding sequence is TGTGCCAGCAGCTTAGTACTTGCGGGACCGCCGGGAGGAGATACGCAGTATTTT.